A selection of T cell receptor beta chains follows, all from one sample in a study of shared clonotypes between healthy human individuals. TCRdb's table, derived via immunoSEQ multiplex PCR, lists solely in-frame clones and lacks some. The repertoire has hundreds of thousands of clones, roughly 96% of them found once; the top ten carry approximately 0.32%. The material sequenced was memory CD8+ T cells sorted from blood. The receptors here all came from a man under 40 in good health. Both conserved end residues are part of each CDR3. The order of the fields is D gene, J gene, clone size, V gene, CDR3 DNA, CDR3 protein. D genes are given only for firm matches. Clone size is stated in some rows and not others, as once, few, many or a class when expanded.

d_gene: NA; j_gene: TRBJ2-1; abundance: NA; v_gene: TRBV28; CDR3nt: TGTGCCAGCAGTCCCCGGGGAGCAGGGGCCTACAATGAGCAGTTCTTC; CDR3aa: CASSPRGAGAYNEQFF
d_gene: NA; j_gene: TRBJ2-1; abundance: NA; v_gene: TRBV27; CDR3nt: TGTGCCAGCTGGGGCGGGGGCAGCTCCTACAATGAGCAGTTCTTC; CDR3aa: CASWGGGSSYNEQFF
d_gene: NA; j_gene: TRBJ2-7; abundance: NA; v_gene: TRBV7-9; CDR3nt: TGTGCCAGCAGCTTAGGTGAGGGATTCTACGAGCAGTACTTC; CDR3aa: CASSLGEGFYEQYF
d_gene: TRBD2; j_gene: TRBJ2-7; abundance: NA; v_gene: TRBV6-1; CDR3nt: TGTGCCAGCAGTGAATCTAGCGGGGCCCCCTACGAGCAGTACTTC; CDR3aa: CASSESSGAPYEQYF
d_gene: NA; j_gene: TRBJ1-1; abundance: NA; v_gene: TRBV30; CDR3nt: TGTGCCTGGAACACAGGGAGGGGCACTGAAGCTTTCTTT; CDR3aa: CAWNTGRGTEAFF
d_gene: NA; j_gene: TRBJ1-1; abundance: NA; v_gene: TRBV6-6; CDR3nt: TGTGCCAGCAGTAACGGGCCCAGCAACAGTGAAGCTTTCTTT; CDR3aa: CASSNGPSNSEAFF
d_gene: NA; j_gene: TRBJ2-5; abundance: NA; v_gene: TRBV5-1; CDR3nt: TGCGCCAGCAGCAACCTACATCCAGGGGGGGAGACCCAGTACTTC; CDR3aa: CASSNLHPGGETQYF
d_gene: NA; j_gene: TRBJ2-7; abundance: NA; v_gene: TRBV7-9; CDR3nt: TGTGCCAGCAGCTCGGACTTTACCTACGAGCAGTACTTC; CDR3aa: CASSSDFTYEQYF
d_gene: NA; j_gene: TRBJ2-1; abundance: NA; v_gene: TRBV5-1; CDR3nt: TGCGCCAGCAATAAGGAGGGAGCTTACAATGAGCAGTTCTTC; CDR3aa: CASNKEGAYNEQFF
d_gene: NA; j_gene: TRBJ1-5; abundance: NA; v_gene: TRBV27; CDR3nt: TGTGCCAGAGGGGTGTACAGGGCCAATCAGCCCCAGCATTTT; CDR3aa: CARGVYRANQPQHF
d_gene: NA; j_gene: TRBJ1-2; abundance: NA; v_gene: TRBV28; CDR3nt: TGTGCCAGCACCCCGGGACCAGGATATGGCTACACCTTC; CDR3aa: CASTPGPGYGYTF
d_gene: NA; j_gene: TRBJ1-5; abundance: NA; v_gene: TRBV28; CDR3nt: TGTGCCAGCAGCCGTGGGAATCAGCCCCAGCATTTT; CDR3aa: CASSRGNQPQHF
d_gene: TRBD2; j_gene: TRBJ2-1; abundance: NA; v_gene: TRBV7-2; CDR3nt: TGTGCCAGCAGTCGAACTAGCGGGAGTGGCGATGAGCAGTTCTTC; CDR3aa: CASSRTSGSGDEQFF
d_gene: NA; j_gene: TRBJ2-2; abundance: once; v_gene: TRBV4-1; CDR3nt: TGCGCCAGCAGCCAAGATCGTGGGACATCAACAAGGACCGGGGAGCTGTTTTTT; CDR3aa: CASSQDRGTSTRTGELFF
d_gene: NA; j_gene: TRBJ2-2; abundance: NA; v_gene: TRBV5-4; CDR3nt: TGTGCCAGCAGCTTGGGAGTTTACACCGGGGAGCTGTTTTTT; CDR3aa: CASSLGVYTGELFF
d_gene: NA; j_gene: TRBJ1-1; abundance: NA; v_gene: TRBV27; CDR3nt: TGTGCCAGCAGTTTATCGGCAACGTGGAACACTGAAGCTTTCTTT; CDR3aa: CASSLSATWNTEAFF
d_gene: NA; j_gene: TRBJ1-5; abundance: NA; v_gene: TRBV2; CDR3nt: TGTGCCAGCAGTGGTCAGTCTAGCAATCAGCCCCAGCATTTT; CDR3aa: CASSGQSSNQPQHF
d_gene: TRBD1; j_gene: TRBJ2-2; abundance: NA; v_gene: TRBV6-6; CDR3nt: TGTGCCAGCAGTTACCCGACAGGGAGCCACGGGGAGCTGTTTTTT; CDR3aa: CASSYPTGSHGELFF
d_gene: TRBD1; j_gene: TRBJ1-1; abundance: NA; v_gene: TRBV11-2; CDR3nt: TGTGCCAGCAGCTGGGACAGCAAAGCTTTCTTT; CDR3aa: CASSWDSKAFF
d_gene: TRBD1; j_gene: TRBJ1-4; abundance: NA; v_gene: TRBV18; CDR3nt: TGTGCCAGCTCACCGGCAGGGGGCTTTGAAAAACTGTTTTTT; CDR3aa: CASSPAGGFEKLFF
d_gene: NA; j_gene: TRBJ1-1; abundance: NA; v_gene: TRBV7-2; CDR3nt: TGTGCCAGCAGCTTAGCTCCAGGGATGGGGACTGAAGCTTTCTTT; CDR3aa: CASSLAPGMGTEAFF
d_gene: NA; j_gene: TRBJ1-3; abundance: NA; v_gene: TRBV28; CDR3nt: TGTGCCAGCAGCTCAGGACAATTTTGGCTCTCCGGAAACACCATATATTTT; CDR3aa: CASSSGQFWLSGNTIYF
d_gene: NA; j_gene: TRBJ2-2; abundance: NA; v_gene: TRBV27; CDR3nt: TGTGCCAGCAGTTTCCGGGACACGAACACCGGGGAGCTGTTTTTT; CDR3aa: CASSFRDTNTGELFF
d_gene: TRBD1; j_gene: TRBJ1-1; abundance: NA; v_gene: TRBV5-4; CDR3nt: TGTGCCAGCAGCTTGGGGGGCGGACAGGGGACTGAAGCTTTCTTT; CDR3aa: CASSLGGGQGTEAFF
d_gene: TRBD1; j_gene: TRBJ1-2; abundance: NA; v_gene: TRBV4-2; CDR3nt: TGTGCCAGCAGCCAAGATCCCCTAAGACAGGGTGGCTATGGCTACACCTTC; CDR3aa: CASSQDPLRQGGYGYTF
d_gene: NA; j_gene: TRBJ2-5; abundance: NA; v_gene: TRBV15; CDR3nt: TGTGCCACCAGCAGAGACCCAGGGGGGCAAGAGACCCAGTACTTC; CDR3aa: CATSRDPGGQETQYF
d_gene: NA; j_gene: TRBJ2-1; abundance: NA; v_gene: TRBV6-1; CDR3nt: TGTTCTCCCGGTGGAAACTCCTACAATGAGCAGTTCTTC; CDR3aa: CSPGGNSYNEQFF
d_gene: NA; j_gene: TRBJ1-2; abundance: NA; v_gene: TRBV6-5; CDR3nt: TGTGCCAGCAGTGCCTCTCAGGTGGTTGATGGCTACACCTTC; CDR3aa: CASSASQVVDGYTF
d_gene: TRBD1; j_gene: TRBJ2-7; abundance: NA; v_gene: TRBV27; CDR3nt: TGTGCCAGCAGTTCCAACAGGGGAAAGAACGAGCAGTACTTC; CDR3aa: CASSSNRGKNEQYF
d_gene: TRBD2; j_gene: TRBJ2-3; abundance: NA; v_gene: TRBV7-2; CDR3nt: TGTGCCAGCAGCTTCCTACTAGCGGGAGCCACAGATACGCAGTATTTT; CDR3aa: CASSFLLAGATDTQYF
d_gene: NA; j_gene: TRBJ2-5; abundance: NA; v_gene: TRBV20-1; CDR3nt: TGCAGTGCGGCAAAAGAGACCCAGTACTTC; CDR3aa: CSAAKETQYF
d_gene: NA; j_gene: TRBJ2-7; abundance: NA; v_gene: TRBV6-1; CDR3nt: TGTGCCAGCAGTGAACCCCCTGGGCGTTTCCACTCCTACGAGCAGTACTTC; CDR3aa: CASSEPPGRFHSYEQYF
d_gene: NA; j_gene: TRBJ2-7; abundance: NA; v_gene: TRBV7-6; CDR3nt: TGTGCCAGCAGCCGGACCCTGGGGGCAACGTCCTACGAGCAGTACTTC; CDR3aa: CASSRTLGATSYEQYF
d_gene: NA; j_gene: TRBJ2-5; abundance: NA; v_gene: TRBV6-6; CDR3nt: TGTGCCAGCAGTTTGACAGGACAGACCCAGTACTTC; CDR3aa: CASSLTGQTQYF
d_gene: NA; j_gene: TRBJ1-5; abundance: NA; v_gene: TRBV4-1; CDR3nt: TGCGCCAGCAGCCAAGTGGCAGGGGAGCCCCAGCATTTT; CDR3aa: CASSQVAGEPQHF
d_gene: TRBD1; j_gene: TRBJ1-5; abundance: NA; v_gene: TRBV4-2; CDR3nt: TGTGCCAGCAGCCACCGGGACAGGGCAATGCATCAGCCCCAGCATTTT; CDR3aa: CASSHRDRAMHQPQHF
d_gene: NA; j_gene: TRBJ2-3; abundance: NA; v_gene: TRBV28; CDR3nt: TGTGCCAGCAGACCTGTGGGGGTAACAGATACGCAGTATTTT; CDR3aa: CASRPVGVTDTQYF
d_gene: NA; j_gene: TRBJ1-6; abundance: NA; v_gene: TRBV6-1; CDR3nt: TGTGCCAGCAGTGAAGGGCCTCTCCATAATTCACCCCTCCACTTT; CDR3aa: CASSEGPLHNSPLHF
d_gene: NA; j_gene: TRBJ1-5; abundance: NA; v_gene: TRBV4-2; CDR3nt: TGTGCCAGCAGCCAAGACAGGGGCAGCAATCAGCCCCAGCATTTT; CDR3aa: CASSQDRGSNQPQHF
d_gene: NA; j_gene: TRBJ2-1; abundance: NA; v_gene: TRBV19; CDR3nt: TGTGCCAGTAGTCCCGGACAGTACAATGAGCAGTTCTTC; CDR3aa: CASSPGQYNEQFF
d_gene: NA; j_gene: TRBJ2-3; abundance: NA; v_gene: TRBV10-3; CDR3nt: TGTGCCATCAGTGACACTATCGGGTTTAAAACGCAGTATTTT; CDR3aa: CAISDTIGFKTQYF
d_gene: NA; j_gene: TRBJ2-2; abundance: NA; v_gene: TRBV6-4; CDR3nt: TGTGCCAGCAGTGACTCGGGACGGGCCACCGGGGAGCTGTTTTTT; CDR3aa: CASSDSGRATGELFF
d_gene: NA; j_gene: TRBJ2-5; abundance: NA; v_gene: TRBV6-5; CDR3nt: TGTGCCAGCAGTAACGACCCGGGGGAGACCCAGTACTTC; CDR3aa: CASSNDPGETQYF
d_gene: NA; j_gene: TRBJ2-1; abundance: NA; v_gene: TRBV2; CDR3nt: TGTGCCAGCAGCCTAGCAGGCTCCTACAATGAGCAGTTCTTC; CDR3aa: CASSLAGSYNEQFF
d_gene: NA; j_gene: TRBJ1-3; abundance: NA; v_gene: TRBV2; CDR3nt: TGTGCCAGTAGTACCGGGTTCTCTGGAAACACCATATATTTT; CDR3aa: CASSTGFSGNTIYF
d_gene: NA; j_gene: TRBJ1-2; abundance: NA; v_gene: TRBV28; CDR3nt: TGTGCCGCGGGACGCGGCTACACCTTC; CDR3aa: CAAGRGYTF
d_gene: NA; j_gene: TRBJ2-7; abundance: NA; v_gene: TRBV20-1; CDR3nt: TGCAGTGCTAGATCGGGTTACGAGCAGTACTTC; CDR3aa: CSARSGYEQYF
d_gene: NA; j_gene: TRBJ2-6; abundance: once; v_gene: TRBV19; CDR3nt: TGTGCCAGTAGTATAACAGGGTCGGGGGCCAACGTCCTGACTTTC; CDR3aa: CASSITGSGANVLTF
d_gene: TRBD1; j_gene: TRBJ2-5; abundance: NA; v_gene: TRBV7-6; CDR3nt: TGTGCCAGCAGCTTACTGTCGGACAGGGGGCGATTTGTGTTCGAGACCCAGTACTTC; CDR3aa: CASSLLSDRGRFVFETQYF
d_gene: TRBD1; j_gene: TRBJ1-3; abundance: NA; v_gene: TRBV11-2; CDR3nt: TGTGCCAGCAGCGCCCCAGGGGGTGGAAACACCATATATTTT; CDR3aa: CASSAPGGGNTIYF
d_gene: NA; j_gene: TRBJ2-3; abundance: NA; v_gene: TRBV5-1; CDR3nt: TGCGCCAGCGGTAGTGGAGATCGTAGCCAAGATACGCAGTATTTT; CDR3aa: CASGSGDRSQDTQYF